A selection of T cell receptor beta chains follows, all from one sample in a study of blood T cells in healthy people across ages. TCRdb reprocessed the 5' RACE reads via MiXCR and lists one record per CDR3 protein. The repertoire consists of some 1.6 million distinct CDR3 sequences, with roughly 32% occurring once and the leading ten covering 10% to 12%. The material sequenced was blood. The receptors originated from a woman under 40 in good health. The conserved cysteine and the conserved F or W are not part of the CDR3 here.

TRBV28	TRBJ1-4	12	ASSFGPQGEKLF
TRBV15	TRBJ1-2	14	ATSPQGVISNYGYT
TRBV6-6	TRBJ1-2	14	ASRFTGRTAETGYT
TRBV7-9	TRBJ2-3	16	ASSLPPGQGLSTDTQY
TRBV6-4	TRBJ2-7	13	ASSEVLAGNYEQY
TRBV19	TRBJ2-2	11	ASTSSGAGELF
TRBV20-1	TRBJ2-5	10	SARPVQETQY
TRBV11-2	TRBJ2-5	10	ASSQISRSQY
TRBV25-1	TRBJ1-2	14	ASSEFKAGRNYGYT
TRBV4-1	.	13	ASSYPGKGEYEQY
TRBV2	TRBJ2-5	13	ASSVPGTGQETQY
TRBV7-2	TRBJ2-7	14	ASSHRGRGNRYEQY
TRBV20-1	TRBJ2-5	13	SASPLAGRQETQY
TRBV5-1	TRBJ2-5	12	TSSEYSLQETQY
TRBV13	TRBJ1-1	13	ASSLQGGLNTEAF
TRBV12-3/TRBV12-4	TRBJ2-1	12	ASRRSGGQPRQF
TRBV20-1	.	11	SAGVPQGETQY
TRBV12-3/TRBV12-4	TRBJ1-2	12	ASSMTGATSGYT
TRBV7-9	TRBJ1-4	13	ASSLLAGRGEKLF
TRBV4-1	TRBJ1-1	15	ASSQVPGQGPNTEAF
TRBV6-1	TRBJ2-7	11	ASSEIEEERQY
TRBV2	TRBJ2-7	12	ASSPGQGVNEQY
TRBV11-3	TRBJ2-1	13	ASSLRDRGHNEQF
TRBV9	TRBJ1-6	12	ASSEQGVGSPPH
TRBV5-1	TRBJ1-6	12	ASRPGTHNSPLH
TRBV20-1	TRBJ2-7	13	SAPEVRGSSYEQY
TRBV6-6	TRBJ2-3	12	ASRGTGGGDTQY
TRBV27	TRBJ2-1	12	ASNPSDSGGEQF
TRBV30	TRBJ2-7	12	AWSSEDRGYEQY